This T cell receptor (beta chain) was recovered during a study of CD8 T cells in ankylosing spondylitis. Broader study findings: What appeared characteristic of ankylosing spondylitis blood was a TCR beta motif of fewer than ten highly homologous variants. Reported data indicate significant enrichment of disease-linked clones within matched ankylosing spondylitis synovial fluid. In peripheral blood, disease-linked CD8+ clones occurred at relatively low frequencies.

The CDR3 extends over 14 amino acids. Germline CDR1 SGHNT, CDR2 YENEEA. V lost 5 bases and J lost 2, with 11 bases in between. MiXCR was run by TCRdb on the 5' RACE reads, yielding one entry per CDR3 protein. The repertoire holds about 360,000 distinct CDR3 sequences, with around 20% as singletons. Comment on this clonotype: Its antigen is still unknown.

The sequencing sample was made of blood, either unsorted or a sorted T cell fraction (not recorded which). The clonotype originates from a male donor with ankylosing spondylitis or in good health (not recorded which). The rearrangement uses TRBV11-3 and TRBJ2-3; D tentatively reads TRBD1 or TRBD2 (5 bases each). CDR3 bases: TGTGCCAGCAGCCTCGGGACCTTCACAGATACGCAGTATTTT. It encodes CASSLGTFTDTQYF.